Listed below are T cell receptor beta chains from one sample, sequenced in a study of T-cell memory formation after mild COVID-19. TCRdb reprocessed the 5' RACE reads via MiXCR and lists one record per CDR3 protein. Of about 60,000 distinct CDR3 sequences listed, 12% are singletons. Sequencing was carried out using PBMCs or a T cell subset sorted from them (not recorded which). Receptors originate from a man aged 18 to 30 who had mild COVID-19 (a few samples of this study predate the infection). Cell type and time point are not known. Each CDR3 is given with its conserved first and last residue. Fields, in order: CDR3 DNA, CDR3 protein, CDR3 length, J gene, V gene, clone size, D gene. D genes are given only for firm matches. Some rows mark clone size as missing; the rest say once, few, many or name a class of expanded clone.

TGCAGCGTGGGGACAGGGGCGGGAGATACGCAGTATTTT | CSVGTGAGDTQYF | 13 | TRBJ2-3 | TRBV29-1 | many | TRBD1
TGTGCCAGCAGCGACGGACTAGCGGGGACCGATTTT | CASSDGLAGTDF | 12 | TRBJ2-3 | TRBV7-2 | few | TRBD2
TGTGCCAGTAGTAAGGGGGGGGCGTTCTACGAGCAGTACTTC | CASSKGGAFYEQYF | 14 | TRBJ2-7 | TRBV19 | once | .
TGTGCCAGCAGCTTACAACTAGCGGGGGCCGGCTCCTACAATGAGCAGTTCTTC | CASSLQLAGAGSYNEQFF | 18 | TRBJ2-1 | TRBV7-9 | . | TRBD2
TGCAGCGTCCAGCATGGGAACACTGAAGCTTTCTTT | CSVQHGNTEAFF | 12 | TRBJ1-1 | TRBV29-1 | . | .
TGCGCCAGCAGCCAAGAGATGGCCCCCTCCACAGATACGCAGTATTTT | CASSQEMAPSTDTQYF | 16 | TRBJ2-3 | TRBV4-1 | many | .
TGCAGTGCCCCGGTGGGGACAGGCGAAGATCAGCCCCAGCATTTT | CSAPVGTGEDQPQHF | 15 | TRBJ1-5 | TRBV20-1 | . | TRBD1
TGTGCCAGCTCACCACGGACTAGCGGGAGTGGTGATACGCAGTATTTT | CASSPRTSGSGDTQYF | 16 | TRBJ2-3 | TRBV18 | few | TRBD2
TGTGCTAGCAGCTTAGTTGCAGAACCCAATGAGCAGTTCTTC | CASSLVAEPNEQFF | 14 | TRBJ2-1 | TRBV7-7 | . | .
TGTGCCAGCAGCCGGGGATCGAACACTGAAGCTTTCTTT | CASSRGSNTEAFF | 13 | TRBJ1-1 | TRBV12-3/TRBV12-4 | . | .
TGTGCCAGCAGCCAAGGGGTTGGGAACCAAGAGACCCAGTACTTC | CASSQGVGNQETQYF | 15 | TRBJ2-5 | TRBV3-1 | . | .
TGCGCCAGCAGCCAAGACCCCAGTAGCTCCTACGAGCAGTACTTC | CASSQDPSSSYEQYF | 15 | TRBJ2-7 | TRBV4-3 | many | .
TGTGCCAGCAGTCCGACGCAGGGCCGCTACAATGAGCAGTTCTTC | CASSPTQGRYNEQFF | 15 | TRBJ2-1 | TRBV12-3/TRBV12-4 | . | .
TGCGCCAGCAGCCAACGGAAGGGTTACGAGCAGTACTTC | CASSQRKGYEQYF | 13 | TRBJ2-7 | TRBV4-1 | . | .
TGCAGCGCATCGGGACAGGGGAACACCGGGGAGCTGTTTTTT | CSASGQGNTGELFF | 14 | TRBJ2-2 | TRBV29-1 | few | TRBD1
TGCAGCGTTAGCGGGGGAACGATTAGCTCCTACAATGAGCAGTTCTTC | CSVSGGTISSYNEQFF | 16 | TRBJ2-1 | TRBV29-1 | many | TRBD2
TGTGCCAGCAGCGTAGGCGTGGGGGGGGAGCAGTTCTTC | CASSVGVGGEQFF | 13 | TRBJ2-1 | TRBV9 | many | TRBD2
TGTGCCAGCAGCTTAGACGGGGGTAGGGATACGCAGTATTTT | CASSLDGGRDTQYF | 14 | TRBJ2-3 | TRBV7-7 | few | .
TGTGCCAGCAGCCCCACGGGTCGCGGGGGCACAGATACGCAGTATTTT | CASSPTGRGGTDTQYF | 16 | TRBJ2-3 | TRBV7-9 | many | .
TGCGCCAGCAGCCACGGGGAGAATCAGCCCCAGCATTTT | CASSHGENQPQHF | 13 | TRBJ1-5 | TRBV4-3 | . | .
TGTGCCAGCAGCTATGGACAGGCCAACACCATATATTTT | CASSYGQANTIYF | 13 | TRBJ1-3 | TRBV7-9 | . | TRBD1
TGTGCCAGCAGAAGGGAGGCAGACTACGAGCAGTACTTC | CASRREADYEQYF | 13 | TRBJ2-7 | TRBV11-1 | . | .
TGCAGTGCTAGAGGTGAGGTCGATACGCAGTATTTT | CSARGEVDTQYF | 12 | TRBJ2-3 | TRBV20-1 | . | .
TGTGCCAGCTGGGGGGGGGCAAGGGCTTTCTTT | CASWGGARAFF | 11 | TRBJ1-1 | TRBV3-1 | . | .
TGCGCCAGCAGCCAAGATCTCGGTGACAATGAGCAGTTCTTC | CASSQDLGDNEQFF | 14 | TRBJ2-1 | TRBV4-3 | . | .
TGTGCCAGTAGTTCCCAGGGAGGCACCGGGGAGCTGTTTTTT | CASSSQGGTGELFF | 14 | TRBJ2-2 | TRBV19 | . | .
TGCAGTGCCGACGAACGAGGAACAGATACGCAGTATTTT | CSADERGTDTQYF | 13 | TRBJ2-3 | TRBV20-1 | medium-sized | .
TGTGCCTGGGGGGTTGGACAGCCCCAGCATTTT | CAWGVGQPQHF | 11 | TRBJ1-5 | TRBV30 | few | .
TGTGCCACCAGTGCCGGCACTTTGAACTATGGCTACACCTTC | CATSAGTLNYGYTF | 14 | TRBJ1-2 | TRBV24-1 | . | .
TGTGCCAGCGGCCAGGGAGATACGCAGTATTTT | CASGQGDTQYF | 11 | TRBJ2-3 | TRBV7-9 | . | .
TGTGCCAGCAGCCACGGGACAGGGGGACGCCTCTCCTACAATGAGCAGTTCTTC | CASSHGTGGRLSYNEQFF | 18 | TRBJ2-1 | TRBV11-2 | . | TRBD1
TGTGCCAGCAGCTTACAGGGGCGCCGGGAGACCCAGTACTTC | CASSLQGRRETQYF | 14 | TRBJ2-5 | TRBV7-2 | few | .
TGCAGTGCTCTCGGATTCTCCTACAATGAGCAGTTCTTC | CSALGFSYNEQFF | 13 | TRBJ2-1 | TRBV20-1 | few | .
TGTGCCAGCAGCGCGTGGACAGGGTTAGCAGATACGCAGTATTTT | CASSAWTGLADTQYF | 15 | TRBJ2-3 | TRBV9 | few | TRBD1
TGTGCCAGCAGCCAAGGGACAGCCTTTCAAAATCAGCCCCAGCATTTT | CASSQGTAFQNQPQHF | 16 | TRBJ1-5 | TRBV3-1 | few | .
TGTGCCAGCAGTTACTCGGGAGGGGACAGGACCCAGTACTTC | CASSYSGGDRTQYF | 14 | TRBJ2-5 | TRBV6-5 | many | .
TGTGCCAGCAGCTTGGAAGGCAGTTTAGACACAGATACGCAGTATTTT | CASSLEGSLDTDTQYF | 16 | TRBJ2-3 | TRBV5-4 | . | .
TGTGCCAGTAGTCGTGGGGTAGGGGACGAGCAGTTCTTC | CASSRGVGDEQFF | 13 | TRBJ2-1 | TRBV19 | once | .
TGTGCCAGCAGTTTTAGTCCAGGGGCCCTCAATCAGCCCCAGCATTTT | CASSFSPGALNQPQHF | 16 | TRBJ1-5 | TRBV12-3/TRBV12-4 | . | .
TGTGCCAGCAGTCGGCGGGGCGAAGAGACCCAGTACTTC | CASSRRGEETQYF | 13 | TRBJ2-5 | TRBV28 | many | .
TGTGCCAGCAGCTCCCGGGACACGCAGAACACCGGGGAGCTGTTTTTT | CASSSRDTQNTGELFF | 16 | TRBJ2-2 | TRBV7-9 | few | .
TGTGCCAGCAGCTTCCACGACCCATATGGCTACACCTTC | CASSFHDPYGYTF | 13 | TRBJ1-2 | TRBV7-2 | few | .
TGTGCCAGCTCACCTCGAATGACCGTATTACAGGCTTTCTTT | CASSPRMTVLQAFF | 14 | TRBJ1-1 | TRBV18 | . | .
TGTGCCAGCAGCCAAACGGTTTACGAGCAGTACTTC | CASSQTVYEQYF | 12 | TRBJ2-7 | TRBV3-1 | . | .
TGTGCCAGCAGCTTGCTGTATCGACAGGAGAACACTGAAGCTTTCTTT | CASSLLYRQENTEAFF | 16 | TRBJ1-1 | TRBV5-5 | . | .
TGTGCCAGCAGTCCATCCGGGACACTGTATGGCTACACCTTC | CASSPSGTLYGYTF | 14 | TRBJ1-2 | TRBV11-2 | . | .
TGCGCCAGCAGCCCACACTCTGGGGGACAGGGGTACTCGAACACTGAAGCTTTCTTT | CASSPHSGGQGYSNTEAFF | 19 | TRBJ1-1 | TRBV4-3 | . | TRBD1
TGTGCCAGCAGCTTGGACCGCCCCTGGAGAGCTTTCTTT | CASSLDRPWRAFF | 13 | TRBJ1-1 | TRBV5-5 | few | .
TGTGCCAGCAGGTTTAGAAACACTGAAGCTTTCTTT | CASRFRNTEAFF | 12 | TRBJ1-1 | TRBV12-3/TRBV12-4 | few | .
TGTGCCAGCAGTACGTACAGGGGAAGCACAGATACGCAGTATTTT | CASSTYRGSTDTQYF | 15 | TRBJ2-3 | TRBV28 | few | TRBD1
TGTGCCAGCAGTCCCGGGACAGGGGTCAATTCACCCCTCCACTTT | CASSPGTGVNSPLHF | 15 | TRBJ1-6 | TRBV6-5 | few | TRBD1
TGCGCCAGCAGCCAAGAAGAAGGGGTTTACCAGCCCCAGCATTTT | CASSQEEGVYQPQHF | 15 | TRBJ1-5 | TRBV4-3 | . | .
TGTGCCAGCAGAGGGAACACTGAAGCTTTCTTT | CASRGNTEAFF | 11 | TRBJ1-1 | TRBV7-9 | few | .